The clone carrying this TCR beta chain was seen once. V was shortened by 3 bases and J by 6 bases, with 23 bases between the two germline ends. From germline, CDR1 is WNHNN and CDR2 SYGVQD (reference sequence). This CDR3 region has 18 residues. The data belong to a study of T cell responses to AZD1222 COVID-19 vaccine. The repertoire was sequenced with immunoSEQ multiplex PCR; TCRdb's copy has only in-frame clones and lacks some. This sample has 92,000 or so clones, with 89% found just once. The clonotype comes from an adult who received the AZD1222 COVID-19 vaccine. The specimen comprised peripheral blood, sampled 28 days after the second AZD1222 dose. The rearrangement joins TRBV10-1 to TRBJ2-2; TRBD2 is a possible D gene (6 bases). The DNA for the CDR3 is TGCGCCAGCAGTGACCACCAACTAGCCGGGACGGTATCCGGGGAGCTGTTTTTT. Residues: CASSDHQLAGTVSGELFF.